Shown below are 18 T cell receptor beta chains from a single sample sequenced in a study of blood T cell repertoires in COVID-19. Here immunoSEQ multiplex PCR was the method, and the copy in TCRdb shows in-frame clones only, minus some. The sample has roughly 200,000 clones; about four fifths are singletons. The material sequenced was peripheral blood. Source of these receptors: a woman at least 80 years old with COVID-19, enrolled during active disease.

The chain recombines TRBV5-1 with TRBJ2-5; possibly TRBD2 for D (6 bases). The CDR3 is 14 residues long. The germline V gene has CDR1 SGHRS and CDR2 YFSETQ. Trimming took off 4 bases at V and 7 bases at J, with 17 bases between the two ends. The CDR3 DNA reads as TGCGCCAGCAGCCCGGAGGGGCCGCCAGGGACCCAGTACTTC. Translating it yields CASSPEGPPGTQYF.

In regard to this clone: This specimen includes other DNA sequences encoding the same CDR3. The genes are TRBV5-1 and TRBJ2-1; the D gene is possibly TRBD2 (5 bases). This CDR3 contains 15 residues. Germline assignment: CDR1 SGHRS and CDR2 YFSETQ. V dropped 1 base and J dropped 0 bases, with 8 bases sitting between them. The CDR3 here is CASSLTGSSYNEQFF. The CDR3 DNA is TGCGCCAGCAGCTTGACGGGGAGCTCCTACAATGAGCAGTTCTTC.

J is TRBJ2-1 and V is TRBV5-1; 9 bases line up with TRBD1. This CDR3 has 15 residues. Germline loops: CDR1 SGHRS, CDR2 YFSETQ. V gave up 5 bases and J gave up 4 bases; unmatched junction bases: 7. CDR3 DNA: TGCGCCAGCAGTTCCTCCGGGACAGGGTACAATGAGCAGTTCTTC. Its protein product is CASSSSGTGYNEQFF. The variable domain in full, with the rest retrieved from reference TRBV5-1 and TRBJ2-1, is KAGVTQTPRYLIKTRGQQVTLSCSPISGHRSVSWYQQTPGQGLQFLFEYFSETQRNKGNFPGRFSGRQFSNSRSEMNVSTLELGDSALYLCASSSSGTGYNEQFFGPGTRLTVL.

The gene calls are TRBV9 and TRBJ1-2; 8 bases align to TRBD1. Germline V CDR1 and CDR2: SGDLS, YYNGEE. V was clipped by 4 bases and J by 8 bases; unmatched bases: 7. This CDR3 is built from 13 residues. The CDR3 region has the DNA TGTGCCAGCAGCTCCCGGACAGGGCAAGGCTACACCTTC. Amino acids: CASSSRTGQGYTF.

The chain combines TRBV19 with TRBJ1-2; TRBD1 might be the D (6 bases). The V end lost 4 bases, the J end lost 0 bases, and 12 bases lay between the germline ends. CDR1 and CDR2 (germline): LNHDA, SQIVND (reference sequence). This CDR3 is 15 amino acids long. For the CDR3, the DNA is TGTGCCAGTAGTACGTGGGACACGCCTAACTATGGCTACACCTTC. Translated: CASSTWDTPNYGYTF. Using reference TRBV19 and TRBJ1-2 for the parts outside the CDR3, the full variable domain is DGGITQSPKYLFRKEGQNVTLSCEQNLNHDAMYWYRQDPGQGLRLIYYSQIVNDFQKGDIAEGYSVSREKKESFPLTVTSAQKNPTAFYLCASSTWDTPNYGYTFGSGTRLTVV.

The chain is built from TRBV5-1 and TRBJ2-2; 12 bases match TRBD2. CDR1 and CDR2 from the germline V gene are SGHRS and YFSETQ. There are 18 residues in the CDR3. V lost 5 bases, J lost 0 bases, and 8 bases stayed unmatched. The CDR3 spells CASSRLTSGSSNTGELFF. The CDR3 DNA is TGCGCCAGCAGTCGGCTGACTAGCGGGAGCTCGAACACCGGGGAGCTGTTTTTT.

This clone was seen a few times. CDR3 protein: CASSPGIGGTEAFF. CDR3 nucleotides: TGTGCCAGCTCCCCGGGGATAGGGGGCACTGAAGCTTTCTTT. V and J are TRBV18 and TRBJ1-1, with D tentatively TRBD1 (6 bases). The CDR3 covers 14 residues. Germline-derived CDR1 and CDR2 are KGHSH and LQKENI. V lost 6 bases, J lost 4 bases, and 15 bases lay in between.

The genes are TRBV4-2 and TRBJ2-1; 11 bases agree with TRBD2. The CDR3 is 16 residues long. Germline CDR1 reads LGHNA; CDR2 reads YNFKEQ. The trim removed 6 bases at V and 3 bases at J, leaving 7 bases unmatched. The CDR3 here is CASRGGTSGFYNEQFF. CDR3 bases: TGTGCCAGCAGAGGGGGGACTAGCGGATTCTACAATGAGCAGTTCTTC.

V usage is TRBV18 and J usage is TRBJ2-7; D is perhaps TRBD1 (5 bases). This CDR3 is built from 11 residues. CDR1 and CDR2 (germline): KGHSH, LQKENI. Trimming removed 5 bases from V and 7 bases from J, with 9 bases in between. The CDR3 nucleotides are TGTGCCAGCTCAATCGACAGAGAGCAGTACTTC. The encoded protein is CASSIDREQYF.

This clone was detected only a few times. The chain uses TRBV7-3 and TRBJ2-3; D is unresolved. V was pared by 5 bases and J by 0 bases, with 9 bases between. This CDR3 has 14 amino acids. The germline V gene has CDR1 SGHTA and CDR2 FQGTGA. The CDR3 bases are TGTGCCAGCAGCCAGTTCGGGAGCACAGATACGCAGTATTTT. Translating gives CASSQFGSTDTQYF.

The chain joins TRBV7-3 to TRBJ1-2; D remains ambiguous. Trimming took 5 bases from V and 1 from J, leaving 14 bases between them. Germline loops: CDR1 SGHTA, CDR2 FQGTGA. The CDR3 consists of 15 residues. CDR3 amino acids: CASSPTNYDNYGYTF. The CDR3 DNA reads as TGTGCCAGCAGCCCGACAAATTACGATAACTATGGCTACACCTTC.

The V call is TRBV19, the J call TRBJ1-2; D unclear. The V gene lost 7 bases and the J gene lost 4 bases, with 22 bases spanning the gap. Per the germline V gene, CDR1 is LNHDA and CDR2 is SQIVND (reference sequence). This CDR3 is built from 16 residues. The CDR3 loop reads CASTHLGFNRGYGYTF. In nucleotides, the CDR3 is TGTGCCAGTACCCACTTGGGCTTCAACCGTGGCTATGGCTACACCTTC. Full variable domain (missing parts from reference TRBV19 and TRBJ1-2): DGGITQSPKYLFRKEGQNVTLSCEQNLNHDAMYWYRQDPGQGLRLIYYSQIVNDFQKGDIAEGYSVSREKKESFPLTVTSAQKNPTAFYLCASTHLGFNRGYGYTFGSGTRLTVV.

This clone was seen only once. The rearrangement links TRBV9 to TRBJ1-6; D is undetermined. The CDR3 has 16 residues. Germline CDR1 reads SGDLS; CDR2 reads YYNGEE. Trimming pared 0 bases from V and 9 bases from J, leaving 16 bases between. The CDR3 is CASSVDDGRTGSPLHF. CDR3 DNA sequence: TGTGCCAGCAGCGTAGATGACGGCAGGACTGGTTCACCCCTCCACTTT.

The chain links TRBV20-1 to TRBJ2-1; TRBD2 agrees at 7 bases. CDR1 DFQATT and CDR2 SNEGSKA come from the germline V gene (reference sequence). The CDR3 length is 11 residues. V gave up 3 bases and J gave up 7 bases; unmatched junction bases: 0. CDR3 DNA: TGCAGTGCTAGCGGGGGGAATGAGCAGTTCTTC. Translated, it gives CSASGGNEQFF.

V and J are TRBV19 and TRBJ2-2; tentatively, D is TRBD1 (6 bases). Trimming took off 6 bases at V and 1 base at J, with 12 bases between the two ends. The CDR3 totals 15 residues. Germline V gives CDR1 LNHDA, CDR2 SQIVND (reference sequence). The CDR3 region is CASSLGQLNTGELFF. The CDR3 DNA reads as TGTGCCAGTAGCTTAGGACAGCTGAACACCGGGGAGCTGTTTTTT. Full variable domain (missing parts from reference TRBV19 and TRBJ2-2): DGGITQSPKYLFRKEGQNVTLSCEQNLNHDAMYWYRQDPGQGLRLIYYSQIVNDFQKGDIAEGYSVSREKKESFPLTVTSAQKNPTAFYLCASSLGQLNTGELFFGEGSRLTVL.

The chain links TRBV7-2 to TRBJ1-1; D possibly corresponds to TRBD1 (5 bases). The CDR3 extends over 14 amino acids. CDR1 is SGHTA, CDR2 FQGNSA, per germline. Trimming removed 5 bases at V and 0 bases at J, with 10 bases between. The CDR3 protein is CASSVTDLNTEAFF. CDR3 in DNA: TGTGCCAGCAGCGTGACAGACTTGAACACTGAAGCTTTCTTT.

The chain has TRBV25-1 and TRBJ1-5, with D perhaps matching TRBD1 (6 bases). The V end lost 8 bases, the J end lost 5 bases, and 13 bases lay between the germline ends. Germline V lookup: CDR1 MGHDK, CDR2 SYGVNS. The CDR3 totals 13 residues. CDR3 region: CASADRWDQPQHF. The CDR3 nucleotides read TGTGCCAGCGCCGACAGGTGGGATCAGCCCCAGCATTTT.

The V and J genes are TRBV5-1 and TRBJ2-5, with 11 nucleotides matching TRBD2. After removal of 4 bases from V and 4 bases from J, the junction contained 6 bases not matched to a gene. This CDR3 region has 15 residues. CDR1 is SGHRS and CDR2 is YFSETQ in the germline V gene. The CDR3 sequence is CASSLVAGGPETQYF. In nucleotides, the CDR3 is TGCGCCAGCAGCCTCGTAGCGGGAGGGCCAGAGACCCAGTACTTC.